This T cell receptor (beta chain) was found in a study of OX40 agonist ivuxolimab in advanced cancers. Study at large: Hepatocellular carcinoma, melanoma, renal cell or head and neck cancer was diagnosed in the dose-escalation patients. Averaging roughly 60 years in age, with a range of roughly 23 to 85, the cohort was 82.7% male. Study outcomes and limitations: At 0.1 to 3.0 mg/kg, CD4+ and CD8+ blood T cells expanded clonally by week 6. Relatively little clonal expansion, among the lowest observed, appeared in partial responders at 0.1-3.0 mg/kg.

Data came from immunoSEQ multiplex PCR; TCRdb stores just in-frame clones and leaves some out. The table shows 90,000 or so clones, with around 87% occurring only once. This CDR3 contains 16 residues. The V gene's germline CDR1 is MNHNS and CDR2 SASEGT. Trimming cost V 2 bases and J 0 bases, with 11 bases left between them. In regard to this clone: Its specificity is unknown.

This specimen consisted of CD4+ or CD8+ T cells sorted from blood, obtained in a trial of the OX40 agonist ivuxolimab. The chain is built from TRBV6-1 and TRBJ1-5; D gene uncertain. The TCR was taken from an adult with an advanced solid tumor such as melanoma, head and neck, liver or kidney cancer. The CDR3 is CASSESTGHSNQPQHF. The CDR3, as DNA: TGTGCCAGCAGTGAATCCACGGGTCATAGCAATCAGCCCCAGCATTTT.